A selection of T cell receptor beta chains follows, all from one sample in a study of T cell responses to AZD1222 COVID-19 vaccine. TCRdb's table, derived via immunoSEQ multiplex PCR, lists solely in-frame clones and lacks some. The table shows some 96,000 clones, with 88% occurring only once. Sequences were derived from peripheral blood, sampled on day 0 of AZD1222 vaccination. The source is an adult in good health. CDR3s include the opening cysteine and the closing phenylalanine or tryptophan. Fields, in order: V gene, J gene, clone size, D gene, CDR3 DNA, CDR3 protein. The D gene is left open where the match is weak. Clone size is given for some rows only: seen once, a few or many times, or a class if the clone is expanded.

v_gene: TRBV4-1; j_gene: TRBJ2-1; abundance: .; d_gene: .; CDR3nt: TGCGCCAGCAGCCAGTTTCTGACTGGACTTAACAATGAGCAGTTCTTC; CDR3aa: CASSQFLTGLNNEQFF
v_gene: TRBV28; j_gene: TRBJ1-4; abundance: .; d_gene: .; CDR3nt: TGTGCCAGCAGTTTATCGGTTGCAACTGATGAAAAACTGTTTTTT; CDR3aa: CASSLSVATDEKLFF
v_gene: TRBV27; j_gene: TRBJ1-5; abundance: .; d_gene: .; CDR3nt: TGTGCCAGCTCCCCCGATGTCCAGATATCCCCCCAGCATTTT; CDR3aa: CASSPDVQISPQHF
v_gene: TRBV30; j_gene: TRBJ1-1; abundance: .; d_gene: .; CDR3nt: TGTGCCTGGATCCTAGGGGCTGAAGCTTTCTTT; CDR3aa: CAWILGAEAFF
v_gene: TRBV3-1/TRBV3-2; j_gene: TRBJ1-1; abundance: .; d_gene: .; CDR3nt: TGTGCCAGCAGCCAAGGAGGGGGCACTGAAGCTTTCTTT; CDR3aa: CASSQGGGTEAFF
v_gene: TRBV29-1; j_gene: TRBJ1-1; abundance: few; d_gene: .; CDR3nt: TGCAGCGTTTCCGGTAGTGAAGCTTTCTTT; CDR3aa: CSVSGSEAFF
v_gene: TRBV5-1; j_gene: TRBJ2-1; abundance: once; d_gene: TRBD2; CDR3nt: TGCGCCAGCCGGAGGCGGGAGTCTGACTTAAGCTCCTACAATGAGCAGTTCTTC; CDR3aa: CASRRRESDLSSYNEQFF
v_gene: TRBV7-9; j_gene: TRBJ1-5; abundance: .; d_gene: .; CDR3nt: TGTGCCAGCAGCTTACCGTCAGGTGGGCCCCAGCATTTT; CDR3aa: CASSLPSGGPQHF
v_gene: TRBV2; j_gene: TRBJ1-1; abundance: once; d_gene: .; CDR3nt: TGTGCCAGCAGTGAAACAGGGCTAGACACTGAAGCTTTCTTT; CDR3aa: CASSETGLDTEAFF
v_gene: TRBV19; j_gene: TRBJ2-7; abundance: .; d_gene: TRBD2; CDR3nt: TGTGCCAGTAGACCCTCGAGCGGGAGCTCGGGGTACGAGCAGTACTTC; CDR3aa: CASRPSSGSSGYEQYF
v_gene: TRBV5-6; j_gene: TRBJ2-1; abundance: .; d_gene: TRBD2; CDR3nt: TGTGCCAGCAGCAGACTAGCGGATACCTACAATGAGCAGTTCTTC; CDR3aa: CASSRLADTYNEQFF
v_gene: TRBV4-3; j_gene: TRBJ2-1; abundance: .; d_gene: .; CDR3nt: TGCGCCAGCAGCCCGGACAGCAGCTCCTACAATGAGCAGTTCTTC; CDR3aa: CASSPDSSSYNEQFF
v_gene: TRBV3-1/TRBV3-2; j_gene: TRBJ2-3; abundance: .; d_gene: .; CDR3nt: TGTGCCAGCAGCCAAGAGAGGCGAGATACGCAGTATTTT; CDR3aa: CASSQERRDTQYF
v_gene: TRBV28; j_gene: TRBJ2-7; abundance: .; d_gene: .; CDR3nt: TGTGCCAGCAGTTTGGGCAGGGAGTGGAACGAGCAGTACTTC; CDR3aa: CASSLGREWNEQYF
v_gene: TRBV7-3; j_gene: TRBJ1-2; abundance: .; d_gene: .; CDR3nt: TGTGCCAGCAGCTTACCAGGCGGTGGCTACACCTTC; CDR3aa: CASSLPGGGYTF
v_gene: TRBV2; j_gene: TRBJ1-2; abundance: .; d_gene: .; CDR3nt: TGTGCCAGCAGGCCGGACAGCAACTATGGCTACACCTTC; CDR3aa: CASRPDSNYGYTF
v_gene: TRBV29-1; j_gene: TRBJ2-1; abundance: .; d_gene: .; CDR3nt: TGCAGCGTTGTACCGATATCTAATGAGCAGTTCTTC; CDR3aa: CSVVPISNEQFF
v_gene: TRBV6-5; j_gene: TRBJ1-1; abundance: .; d_gene: .; CDR3nt: TGTGCCAGCAGTTATTTCGGGGGGCGCGAGAACACTGAAGCTTTCTTT; CDR3aa: CASSYFGGRENTEAFF
v_gene: TRBV3-1/TRBV3-2; j_gene: TRBJ2-1; abundance: .; d_gene: .; CDR3nt: TGTGCCAGCAGCCAAGTGCATGGGCGGGACTCCTACAATGAGCAGTTCTTC; CDR3aa: CASSQVHGRDSYNEQFF
v_gene: TRBV6-2/TRBV6-3; j_gene: TRBJ2-1; abundance: .; d_gene: .; CDR3nt: TGTGCCAGCAGTTACAGTAGGTACAATGAGCAGTTCTTC; CDR3aa: CASSYSRYNEQFF
v_gene: TRBV5-1; j_gene: TRBJ1-3; abundance: once; d_gene: .; CDR3nt: TGCGCCAGCAGCTCAAGCGATGGAAACACCATATATTTT; CDR3aa: CASSSSDGNTIYF
v_gene: TRBV4-1; j_gene: TRBJ1-5; abundance: .; d_gene: .; CDR3nt: TGCGCCAGCAGCCACCCCCAAGGGGTAAAGAATCAGCCCCAGCATTTT; CDR3aa: CASSHPQGVKNQPQHF
v_gene: TRBV5-4; j_gene: TRBJ2-1; abundance: .; d_gene: TRBD2; CDR3nt: TGTGCCAGCAGCTTCCGCGGGAGTAATGAGCAGTTCTTC; CDR3aa: CASSFRGSNEQFF
v_gene: TRBV30; j_gene: TRBJ1-1; abundance: .; d_gene: .; CDR3nt: TGTGCCTGGATCGGGCAGGAAGATACTGAAGCTTTCTTT; CDR3aa: CAWIGQEDTEAFF
v_gene: TRBV4-3; j_gene: TRBJ2-5; abundance: medium-sized; d_gene: TRBD1; CDR3nt: TGCGCCAGCAGCCAAGACCGGACAGGGGGCGGGGAGACCCAGTACTTC; CDR3aa: CASSQDRTGGGETQYF
v_gene: TRBV27; j_gene: TRBJ1-5; abundance: .; d_gene: .; CDR3nt: TGTGCCAGCAGTTCCTACTCAGGGTCCCAGCCCCAGCATTTT; CDR3aa: CASSSYSGSQPQHF
v_gene: TRBV15; j_gene: TRBJ1-5; abundance: .; d_gene: TRBD1; CDR3nt: TGTGCCACCAGCTCCCGGACAGGGAATCAGCCCCAGCATTTT; CDR3aa: CATSSRTGNQPQHF
v_gene: TRBV4-3; j_gene: TRBJ2-7; abundance: once; d_gene: TRBD1; CDR3nt: TGCGCCAGCAGCCAAGTTAACAGGGGTAGATACGAGCAGTACTTC; CDR3aa: CASSQVNRGRYEQYF
v_gene: TRBV6-1; j_gene: TRBJ1-1; abundance: .; d_gene: .; CDR3nt: TGTGCCAGCAGTGAGGCTTCTCCCTTCCCCCGCCAAGCTTTCTTT; CDR3aa: CASSEASPFPRQAFF
v_gene: TRBV9; j_gene: TRBJ2-3; abundance: .; d_gene: .; CDR3nt: TGTGCCAGCAGCGTAAGAAGCGGGAGCACAGATACGCAGTATTTT; CDR3aa: CASSVRSGSTDTQYF
v_gene: TRBV7-9; j_gene: TRBJ2-7; abundance: .; d_gene: .; CDR3nt: TGTGCCAGCAGCTCCTCCACCAGCTCCTACGAGCAGTACTTC; CDR3aa: CASSSSTSSYEQYF
v_gene: TRBV6-5; j_gene: TRBJ2-3; abundance: .; d_gene: TRBD1; CDR3nt: TGTGCCAGCAGTCAAAGGGGGCCAGGGACAGATACGCAGTATTTT; CDR3aa: CASSQRGPGTDTQYF
v_gene: TRBV27; j_gene: TRBJ1-5; abundance: .; d_gene: .; CDR3nt: TGTGCCAGCAGTTTGGCGACTGGCGGGAGACAGCCCCAGCATTTT; CDR3aa: CASSLATGGRQPQHF
v_gene: TRBV18; j_gene: TRBJ2-5; abundance: .; d_gene: .; CDR3nt: TGTGCCAGCTCACCGCCCTCATTCCCAGAGACCCAGTACTTC; CDR3aa: CASSPPSFPETQYF
v_gene: TRBV29-1; j_gene: TRBJ2-2; abundance: .; d_gene: TRBD2; CDR3nt: TGCAGCGTTGATGGGGGGGATATCGGGGAGCTGTTTTTT; CDR3aa: CSVDGGDIGELFF
v_gene: TRBV4-2; j_gene: TRBJ1-2; abundance: .; d_gene: TRBD1; CDR3nt: TGTGCCAGCAGCAGAACAGCCGGGACAGGGAACTATGGCTACACCTTC; CDR3aa: CASSRTAGTGNYGYTF
v_gene: TRBV15; j_gene: TRBJ1-1; abundance: .; d_gene: .; CDR3nt: TGTGCCACCAGCGGTGGGAGCCTTGATTTGAACACTGAAGCTTTCTTT; CDR3aa: CATSGGSLDLNTEAFF
v_gene: TRBV27; j_gene: TRBJ2-7; abundance: .; d_gene: TRBD2; CDR3nt: TGTGCCAGCAGCTTCCGAGCGGGGTCCTACGAGCAGTACTTC; CDR3aa: CASSFRAGSYEQYF
v_gene: TRBV3-1/TRBV3-2; j_gene: TRBJ1-1; abundance: few; d_gene: .; CDR3nt: TGTGCCAGCAGCCAAGAGACAGGGAACACTGAAGCTTTCTTT; CDR3aa: CASSQETGNTEAFF
v_gene: TRBV25-1; j_gene: TRBJ1-4; abundance: .; d_gene: .; CDR3nt: TGTGCCAGCAGTAGGGCGGGGGCTCGTGAAAAACTGTTTTTT; CDR3aa: CASSRAGAREKLFF
v_gene: TRBV15; j_gene: TRBJ1-2; abundance: once; d_gene: TRBD1; CDR3nt: TGTGCCACCAGCAGAGATGGACAGGGCTATGGCTACACCTTC; CDR3aa: CATSRDGQGYGYTF
v_gene: TRBV5-1; j_gene: TRBJ2-1; abundance: .; d_gene: TRBD1; CDR3nt: TGCGCCAGCAGCTTGGCCGGAGCGGGACAGGGGTTCAATGAGCAGTTCTTC; CDR3aa: CASSLAGAGQGFNEQFF
v_gene: TRBV24-1; j_gene: TRBJ2-1; abundance: .; d_gene: TRBD2; CDR3nt: TGTGCCACCAGTGATTTAAAGGGCGGACTAGCGGGGCCTGAGGATAATGAGCAGTTCTTC; CDR3aa: CATSDLKGGLAGPEDNEQFF
v_gene: TRBV7-6; j_gene: TRBJ1-1; abundance: .; d_gene: TRBD1; CDR3nt: TGTGCCAGCAGCACAGGGGGAGGGACTGAAGCTTTCTTT; CDR3aa: CASSTGGGTEAFF
v_gene: TRBV4-1; j_gene: TRBJ2-1; abundance: .; d_gene: TRBD2; CDR3nt: TGCGCCAGCAGCCAGCTACTAGCGGGAGCGGAGTACAATGAGCAGTTCTTC; CDR3aa: CASSQLLAGAEYNEQFF